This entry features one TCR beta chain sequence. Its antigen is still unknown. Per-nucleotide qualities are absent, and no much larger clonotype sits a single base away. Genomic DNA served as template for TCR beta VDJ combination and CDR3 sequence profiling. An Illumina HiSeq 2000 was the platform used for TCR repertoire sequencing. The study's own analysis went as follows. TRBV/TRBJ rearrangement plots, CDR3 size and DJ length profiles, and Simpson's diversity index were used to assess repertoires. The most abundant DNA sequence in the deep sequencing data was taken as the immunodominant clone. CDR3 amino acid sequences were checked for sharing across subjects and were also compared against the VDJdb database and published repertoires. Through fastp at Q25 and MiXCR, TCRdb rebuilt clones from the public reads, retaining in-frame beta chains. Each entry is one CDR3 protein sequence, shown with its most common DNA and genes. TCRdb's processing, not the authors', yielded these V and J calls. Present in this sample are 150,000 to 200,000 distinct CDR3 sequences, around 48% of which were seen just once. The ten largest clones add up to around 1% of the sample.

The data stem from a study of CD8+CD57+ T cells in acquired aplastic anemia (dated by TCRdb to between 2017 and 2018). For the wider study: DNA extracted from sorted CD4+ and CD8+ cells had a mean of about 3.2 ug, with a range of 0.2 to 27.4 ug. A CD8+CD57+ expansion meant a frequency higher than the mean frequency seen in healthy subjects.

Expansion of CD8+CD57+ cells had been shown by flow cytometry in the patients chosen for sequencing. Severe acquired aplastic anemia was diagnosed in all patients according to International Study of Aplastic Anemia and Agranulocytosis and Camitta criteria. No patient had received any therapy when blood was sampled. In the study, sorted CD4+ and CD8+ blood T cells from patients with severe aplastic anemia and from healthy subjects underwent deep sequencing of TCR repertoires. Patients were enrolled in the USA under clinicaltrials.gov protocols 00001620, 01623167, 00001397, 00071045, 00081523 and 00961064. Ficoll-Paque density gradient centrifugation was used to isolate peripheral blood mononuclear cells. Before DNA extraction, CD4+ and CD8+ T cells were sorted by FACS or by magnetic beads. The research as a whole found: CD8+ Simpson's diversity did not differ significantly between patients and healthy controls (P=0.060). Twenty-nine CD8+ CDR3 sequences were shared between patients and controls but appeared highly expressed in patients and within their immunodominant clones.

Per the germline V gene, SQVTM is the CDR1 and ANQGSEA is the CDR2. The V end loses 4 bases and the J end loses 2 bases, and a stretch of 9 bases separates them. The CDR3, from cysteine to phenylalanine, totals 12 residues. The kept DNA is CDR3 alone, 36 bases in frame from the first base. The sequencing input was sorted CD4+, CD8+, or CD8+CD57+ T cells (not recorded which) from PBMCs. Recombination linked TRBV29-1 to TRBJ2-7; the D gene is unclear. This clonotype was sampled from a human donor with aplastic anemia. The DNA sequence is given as TGCAGCGTTGTGGCGGTAACCTACGAGCAGTACTTC. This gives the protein CSVVAVTYEQYF.